Sequencing of this TCR beta chain was carried out in a study of blood T cell repertoires in COVID-19. Study overall: Acute and convalescent COVID-19 specimens originated in the United States, Italy and Spain. Sources were T cells, B-cell-depleted T cells, or PBMCs; the material itself was cDNA or gDNA.

Authors' data handling: Amplifying reference gene primers gave estimates of nucleated cell counts. This table comes from immunoSEQ multiplex PCR, and its TCRdb copy is limited to in-frame clones, with some not included. V, J and clone size are those of that table, while D and trimming were read from the DNA. The sample records some 170,000 clones, over 60% being singletons. CDR1 and CDR2 from the germline V gene are MGHDK and SYGVNS. The V end lost 5 bases, the J end lost 0 bases, and 11 bases lay between the germline ends. This CDR3 has 15 amino acids. Sequenced input: peripheral blood. The rearrangement joins TRBV25-1 to TRBJ1-3, with D hard to call. The TCR comes from a man aged 55 to 69 with acute or convalescent COVID-19. The CDR3 nucleotides read TGTGCCAGCAGTCAGCTGGAGAGCTCTGGAAACACCATATATTTT. This codes for CASSQLESSGNTIYF.